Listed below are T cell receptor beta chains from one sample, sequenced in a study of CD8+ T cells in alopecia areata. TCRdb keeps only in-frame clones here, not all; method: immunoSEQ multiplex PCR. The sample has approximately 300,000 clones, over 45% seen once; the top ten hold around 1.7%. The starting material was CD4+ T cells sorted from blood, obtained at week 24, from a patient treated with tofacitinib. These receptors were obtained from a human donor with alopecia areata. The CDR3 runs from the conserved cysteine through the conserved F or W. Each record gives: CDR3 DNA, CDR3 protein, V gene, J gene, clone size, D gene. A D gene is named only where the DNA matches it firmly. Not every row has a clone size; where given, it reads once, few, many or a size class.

cdr3_nt: TGTGCCAGCAGCTTAGGAGGAGCCATGAACACTGAAGCTTTCTTT
cdr3_aa: CASSLGGAMNTEAFF
v_call: TRBV7-3
j_call: TRBJ1-1
clone_size: -
d_call: -

cdr3_nt: TGTGCCAGCAGTGAAGGGACTCGGTCCTATAATTCACCCCTCCACTTT
cdr3_aa: CASSEGTRSYNSPLHF
v_call: TRBV6-1
j_call: TRBJ1-6
clone_size: -
d_call: -

cdr3_nt: TGCAGCGTTGAAAGCGAGGTGAAGGAAAAACTGTTTTTT
cdr3_aa: CSVESEVKEKLFF
v_call: TRBV29-1
j_call: TRBJ1-4
clone_size: -
d_call: -

cdr3_nt: TGTGCCAGCAGTTACTCGGACAGGGGTAATGAAAAACTGTTTTTT
cdr3_aa: CASSYSDRGNEKLFF
v_call: TRBV6-6
j_call: TRBJ1-4
clone_size: -
d_call: TRBD1

cdr3_nt: TGCAGCGTTGCGACAGGGAGAACCTACGAGCAGTACTTC
cdr3_aa: CSVATGRTYEQYF
v_call: TRBV29-1
j_call: TRBJ2-7
clone_size: -
d_call: TRBD1

cdr3_nt: TGCGCCAGCAGCCCCCCATCGCAGGTCACCTACGAGCAGTACTTC
cdr3_aa: CASSPPSQVTYEQYF
v_call: TRBV4-1
j_call: TRBJ2-7
clone_size: few
d_call: -

cdr3_nt: TGCGCCAGCAGCCAAGGCGGACAGGGTCGTACTGAAGCTTTCTTT
cdr3_aa: CASSQGGQGRTEAFF
v_call: TRBV4-1
j_call: TRBJ1-1
clone_size: -
d_call: TRBD1

cdr3_nt: TGCAGCGTTGAAGGCGACGGGGTGACGGCCTATGGCTACACCTTC
cdr3_aa: CSVEGDGVTAYGYTF
v_call: TRBV29-1
j_call: TRBJ1-2
clone_size: few
d_call: -

cdr3_nt: TGTGCCAGCAGACACAGGGAAGGGCCCTACGAGCAGTACTTC
cdr3_aa: CASRHREGPYEQYF
v_call: TRBV6-1
j_call: TRBJ2-7
clone_size: -
d_call: -

cdr3_nt: TGCGCCAGCAGCCAGACCGGGACGGAGGTTTGGCAGCCCCAGCATTTT
cdr3_aa: CASSQTGTEVWQPQHF
v_call: TRBV4-1
j_call: TRBJ1-5
clone_size: -
d_call: -

cdr3_nt: TGTGCCTGGAGGGGAACGGGAACCTACTATGGCTACACCTTC
cdr3_aa: CAWRGTGTYYGYTF
v_call: TRBV30
j_call: TRBJ1-2
clone_size: -
d_call: -

cdr3_nt: TGTGCCAGCAGCTCCCCCTCACATGATAGCAATCAGCCCCAGCATTTT
cdr3_aa: CASSSPSHDSNQPQHF
v_call: TRBV28
j_call: TRBJ1-5
clone_size: -
d_call: -

cdr3_nt: TGTGCCAGCAGCGTCGACGGAGGGTCCTACGAGCAGTACTTC
cdr3_aa: CASSVDGGSYEQYF
v_call: TRBV5-4
j_call: TRBJ2-7
clone_size: -
d_call: -

cdr3_nt: TGTGCCTCGGACTCACCCGGGGCGTACAATGAGCAGTTCTTC
cdr3_aa: CASDSPGAYNEQFF
v_call: TRBV30
j_call: TRBJ2-1
clone_size: -
d_call: -

cdr3_nt: TGCGCCAGCAGCCTCCGGGCGGGGCAGACGATTTATTCACCCCTCCACTTT
cdr3_aa: CASSLRAGQTIYSPLHF
v_call: TRBV4-1
j_call: TRBJ1-6
clone_size: -
d_call: -

cdr3_nt: TGTGCCAGCAGCCCGACTAGCGGGGGAAATACGCAGTATTTT
cdr3_aa: CASSPTSGGNTQYF
v_call: TRBV7-2
j_call: TRBJ2-3
clone_size: -
d_call: TRBD2

cdr3_nt: TGTGTGTCGAGGGAGGGCTACAATGAGCAGTTCTTC
cdr3_aa: CVSREGYNEQFF
v_call: TRBV28
j_call: TRBJ2-1
clone_size: -
d_call: TRBD2

cdr3_nt: TGTGCCATCAAGGTTGGGGGGGCAGCTTTCTTT
cdr3_aa: CAIKVGGAAFF
v_call: TRBV10-3
j_call: TRBJ1-1
clone_size: few
d_call: -

cdr3_nt: TGTGCCAGCAGCGTAGGGGAGAATTCACCCCTCCACTTT
cdr3_aa: CASSVGENSPLHF
v_call: TRBV9
j_call: TRBJ1-6
clone_size: -
d_call: -

cdr3_nt: TGTGCCAGCAGTGACTCCGCAGGGAGCTATGGCTACACCTTC
cdr3_aa: CASSDSAGSYGYTF
v_call: TRBV6-4
j_call: TRBJ1-2
clone_size: few
d_call: -

cdr3_nt: TGTGCCAGCAGCCCCTCGATCGAGCATACGCAGTATTTT
cdr3_aa: CASSPSIEHTQYF
v_call: TRBV7-2
j_call: TRBJ2-3
clone_size: -
d_call: -

cdr3_nt: TGTGCCACCAGCAGAGATTTCGGGGGGCAGGAGACCCAGTACTTC
cdr3_aa: CATSRDFGGQETQYF
v_call: TRBV15
j_call: TRBJ2-5
clone_size: -
d_call: -

cdr3_nt: TGCAGCGTTGGAAACAGGGGGCAGGTCTACGAGCAGTACTTC
cdr3_aa: CSVGNRGQVYEQYF
v_call: TRBV29-1
j_call: TRBJ2-7
clone_size: -
d_call: TRBD1

cdr3_nt: TGTGCCAGCAGCCCCTCCCTACCGCTGGGAGATACGCAGTATTTT
cdr3_aa: CASSPSLPLGDTQYF
v_call: TRBV7-2
j_call: TRBJ2-3
clone_size: -
d_call: -

cdr3_nt: TGTGCCAGCAGCGTAGCGGTCAGTGGGAGCTCTGGAAACACCATATATTTT
cdr3_aa: CASSVAVSGSSGNTIYF
v_call: TRBV9
j_call: TRBJ1-3
clone_size: -
d_call: -

cdr3_nt: TGTGCCACCAGCAGAGATAGGGAAGAGACCCAGTACTTC
cdr3_aa: CATSRDREETQYF
v_call: TRBV15
j_call: TRBJ2-5
clone_size: once
d_call: -

cdr3_nt: TGCGCCAGCAGCTTAGAGGGGGGCAATCAGCCCCAGCATTTT
cdr3_aa: CASSLEGGNQPQHF
v_call: TRBV5-1
j_call: TRBJ1-5
clone_size: few
d_call: -

cdr3_nt: TGTGCCAGCAGCGTAGTTAGAGCGGGTGAGCAGTTCTTC
cdr3_aa: CASSVVRAGEQFF
v_call: TRBV9
j_call: TRBJ2-1
clone_size: -
d_call: -

cdr3_nt: TGCAGCCTATCAGGCCCAAACTATGGCTACACCTTC
cdr3_aa: CSLSGPNYGYTF
v_call: TRBV29-1
j_call: TRBJ1-2
clone_size: once
d_call: -

cdr3_nt: TGCGCCAGCAGCTTGGAAGGACAGAATACGCAGTATTTT
cdr3_aa: CASSLEGQNTQYF
v_call: TRBV5-1
j_call: TRBJ2-3
clone_size: once
d_call: -

cdr3_nt: TGTGCCAGCAGCGATACAGGGGCCGAGCAGTACTTC
cdr3_aa: CASSDTGAEQYF
v_call: TRBV7-8
j_call: TRBJ2-7
clone_size: -
d_call: TRBD1

cdr3_nt: TGTGCCACCAAGGAGAGACATAGCAATCAGCCCCAGCATTTT
cdr3_aa: CATKERHSNQPQHF
v_call: TRBV5-6
j_call: TRBJ1-5
clone_size: once
d_call: -

cdr3_nt: TGTGCCATCCTCCGAGGGCAGGGGGCCGAGCAGTACTTC
cdr3_aa: CAILRGQGAEQYF
v_call: TRBV27
j_call: TRBJ2-7
clone_size: -
d_call: TRBD1

cdr3_nt: TGTGCCAGCAGTCCAGGGAAGGACGAGCAGTACTTC
cdr3_aa: CASSPGKDEQYF
v_call: TRBV25-1
j_call: TRBJ2-7
clone_size: -
d_call: -

cdr3_nt: TGTGCCAGCAGGAGGAATAGACGAAACGAGCAGTACTTC
cdr3_aa: CASRRNRRNEQYF
v_call: TRBV6-5
j_call: TRBJ2-7
clone_size: -
d_call: -

cdr3_nt: TGTGCCTGGAGGGTCAAAACAACTACTTCCGAGCAGTACTTC
cdr3_aa: CAWRVKTTTSEQYF
v_call: TRBV30
j_call: TRBJ2-7
clone_size: -
d_call: -

cdr3_nt: TGCAGCGTTGCAGGCAGGCAGGCGGGGAGCTACACCTTC
cdr3_aa: CSVAGRQAGSYTF
v_call: TRBV29-1
j_call: TRBJ1-2
clone_size: -
d_call: -

cdr3_nt: TGTGCCAGCAGCCGAGACACCACAGATACGCAGTATTTT
cdr3_aa: CASSRDTTDTQYF
v_call: TRBV6-5
j_call: TRBJ2-3
clone_size: -
d_call: -

cdr3_nt: TGTGCCAGCACCCTCGGACAGGGGGCAAACGAGCAGTACTTC
cdr3_aa: CASTLGQGANEQYF
v_call: TRBV28
j_call: TRBJ2-7
clone_size: few
d_call: TRBD1

cdr3_nt: TGTGCCTGGAGGAGGGACGGTTCACCCCTCCACTTT
cdr3_aa: CAWRRDGSPLHF
v_call: TRBV30
j_call: TRBJ1-6
clone_size: -
d_call: -

cdr3_nt: TGTGCCAGCAGTTACTCGCGGGGTGGTGGGGCCAACGTCCTGACTTTC
cdr3_aa: CASSYSRGGGANVLTF
v_call: TRBV6-5
j_call: TRBJ2-6
clone_size: -
d_call: -

cdr3_nt: TGTGCCAGCAGCTATGAACAGGGGAGTAGTAACTATGGCTACACCTTC
cdr3_aa: CASSYEQGSSNYGYTF
v_call: TRBV5-6
j_call: TRBJ1-2
clone_size: -
d_call: TRBD1

cdr3_nt: TGTGCCAGCAGCTTAAAGGCCAGATCTTACAATGAGCAGTTCTTC
cdr3_aa: CASSLKARSYNEQFF
v_call: TRBV13
j_call: TRBJ2-1
clone_size: -
d_call: -

cdr3_nt: TGTGCCAGCAGCCCCCTGACTTTTAACTATGGCTACACCTTC
cdr3_aa: CASSPLTFNYGYTF
v_call: TRBV7-8
j_call: TRBJ1-2
clone_size: -
d_call: -

cdr3_nt: TGTGCCTGGAGTGTATCCAGCAATCAGCCCCAGCATTTT
cdr3_aa: CAWSVSSNQPQHF
v_call: TRBV30
j_call: TRBJ1-5
clone_size: -
d_call: -

cdr3_nt: TGTGCCAGCAAGGTTTATCGGGACATGAACACTGAAGCTTTCTTT
cdr3_aa: CASKVYRDMNTEAFF
v_call: TRBV28
j_call: TRBJ1-1
clone_size: -
d_call: -

cdr3_nt: TGCGCCAGCGGGGGACAGCTGAACACTGAAGCTTTCTTT
cdr3_aa: CASGGQLNTEAFF
v_call: TRBV5-1
j_call: TRBJ1-1
clone_size: -
d_call: TRBD1